These 10 T cell receptor beta chains originate from one sample sequenced in a study of cytomegalovirus exposure and HLA in healthy donors. The PCR contained 60 Vbeta and 13 Jbeta primers. Data came from immunoSEQ multiplex PCR; TCRdb stores just in-frame clones and leaves some out. The data hold approximately 44,000 clones, with 87% observed a single time. The sample was PBMCs. These receptors originate from a woman aged 40-49 years in good health and CMV-seropositive.

On this clone: Mismatch with germline at one junction end may stem from a read error. The chain carries TRBV6-1 and TRBJ2-7, with D tentatively TRBD2 (6 bases). Per the germline V gene, CDR1 is MNHNS and CDR2 is SASEGT. CDR3 length: 14 amino acids. Here the CDR3 reads CASTKGGRPYGQYF. In DNA, the CDR3 is TGTGCCAGCACTAAGGGAGGCCGTCCCTACGGGCAGTACTTC.

This chain connects TRBV6-6 to TRBJ2-7, with 11 bases matching TRBD1. J gave up 6 bases and V 5 bases, and 3 bases lay outside the gene matches. Germline lookup yields CDR1 MNHNY and CDR2 SVGAGI (reference sequence). CDR3 size: 13 residues. In nucleotides, the CDR3 is TGTGCCAGCAGTGGACAGGGGGCTGGCGAGCAGTACTTC. Amino acid sequence: CASSGQGAGEQYF.

The chain joins TRBV5-1 to TRBJ2-5, with D perhaps TRBD1 (5 bases). Germline-derived CDR1 and CDR2 are SGHRS and YFSETQ. The CDR3 is made up of 14 amino acids. V was pared by 3 bases and J by 4 bases, with 13 bases between. The CDR3 nucleotides read TGCGCCAGCAGCTCCTCAGGGTTGCGAGAGACCCAGTACTTC. This sequence encodes CASSSSGLRETQYF.

The chain carries TRBV5-6 and TRBJ1-5; D not resolved. Deletions cut 3 bases from V and 7 bases from J, with 11 bases between. The CDR3 spans 13 residues. The germline CDR1 and CDR2 sequences are SGHDT and YYEEEE. The CDR3 loop reads CASSSGVTQPQHF. DNA for the CDR3: TGTGCCAGCAGCTCCGGTGTAACGCAGCCCCAGCATTTT.

The count of this clone is one. This chain uses TRBV27 with TRBJ2-2; no firm D call. V lost 0 bases and J lost 0, with 14 bases in between. CDR3 length: 18 amino acids. The V gene's germline CDR1 is MNHEY and CDR2 SMNVEV (reference sequence). The DNA of the CDR3 is TGTGCCAGCAGTTTATCGCCTCCGGTATTCGCGAACACCGGGGAGCTGTTTTTT. This codes for CASSLSPPVFANTGELFF.

This chain links TRBV30 with TRBJ2-1, with a weak D call TRBD1 (5 bases). Per germline, CDR1 GTSNPN and CDR2 SVGIG (reference sequence). Trimming cost V 5 bases and J 8 bases, with 25 bases left between them. CDR3 length equals 16 residues. The CDR3 DNA is TGTGCCTGGGCCCTAATAGGGGCACGCCCTTTCCATGAGCAGTTCTTC. Its protein is CAWALIGARPFHEQFF.

The J gene is TRBJ1-2, the V gene TRBV6-5, with D possibly matching TRBD1 (6 bases). The V and J ends lost 6 bases and 7 bases respectively, with 15 bases between them. The CDR3 sequence is 13 residues long. The germline CDR1 and CDR2 sequences are MNHEY and SVGAGI. The CDR3 coding sequence is TGTGCCAGCAGCCGACCTCAGGGGTCTGGCTACACCTTC. This codes for CASSRPQGSGYTF.

The chain is built from TRBV4-1 and TRBJ2-7, with D possibly being TRBD2 (5 bases). The germline V gene has CDR1 MGHRA and CDR2 YSYEKL. V lost 1 base and J lost 2, with 15 bases in between. This CDR3 contains 16 residues. The CDR3 DNA follows: TGCGCCAGCAGCCAAGCCCCCAGAGCGGAGACCTACGAGCAGTACTTC. Its translation: CASSQAPRAETYEQYF.

The rearrangement links TRBV5-6 to TRBJ2-7; D is ambiguous. The CDR3 sequence is 14 residues long. CDR1 SGHDT and CDR2 YYEEEE come from the germline V gene. V lost 4 bases and J 3 bases, leaving 14 bases between the germline ends. The DNA of the CDR3 is TGTGCCAGCAGCCTCCCCACAGAGAGCTACGAGCAGTACTTC. The encoded protein is CASSLPTESYEQYF.

The chain combines TRBV19 with TRBJ1-5; maybe TRBD1 (5 bases). The CDR3 is 14 amino acids. Per germline, CDR1 LNHDA and CDR2 SQIVND (reference sequence). V lost 8 bases and J lost 7, with 18 bases in between. The CDR3 region is CASRPSRVEQPQHF. The CDR3 bases are TGTGCCAGTCGCCCATCCAGGGTAGAACAGCCCCAGCATTTT. The full variable domain, in which reference TRBV19 and TRBJ1-5 provide the parts outside the CDR3, is DGGITQSPKYLFRKEGQNVTLSCEQNLNHDAMYWYRQDPGQGLRLIYYSQIVNDFQKGDIAEGYSVSREKKESFPLTVTSAQKNPTAFYLCASRPSRVEQPQHFGDGTRLSIL.